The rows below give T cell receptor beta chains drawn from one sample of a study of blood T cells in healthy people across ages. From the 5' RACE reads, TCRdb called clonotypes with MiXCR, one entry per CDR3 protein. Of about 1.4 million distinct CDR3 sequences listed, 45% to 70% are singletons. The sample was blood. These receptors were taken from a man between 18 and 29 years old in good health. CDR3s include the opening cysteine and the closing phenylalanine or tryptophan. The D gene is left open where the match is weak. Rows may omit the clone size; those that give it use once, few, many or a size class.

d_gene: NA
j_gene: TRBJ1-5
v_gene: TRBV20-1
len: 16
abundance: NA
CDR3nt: TGCAGTGCTAGGGCCCGGATCGGGACACGGAACCAGCCCCAGCATTTT
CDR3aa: CSARARIGTRNQPQHF

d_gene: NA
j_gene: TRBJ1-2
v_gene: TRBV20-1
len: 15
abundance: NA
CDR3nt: TGCAGTGCTAGACCCCCCGGGGCGGGGTACTATGGCTACACCTTC
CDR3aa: CSARPPGAGYYGYTF

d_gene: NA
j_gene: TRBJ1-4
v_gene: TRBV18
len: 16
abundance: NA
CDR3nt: TGTGCCAGCTCACCACTTTATCTTACAACTAATGAAAAACTGTTTTTT
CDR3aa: CASSPLYLTTNEKLFF

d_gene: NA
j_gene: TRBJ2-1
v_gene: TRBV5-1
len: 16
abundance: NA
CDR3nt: TGCGCCAGCAGCTTGGGTTATGGGACCTCTACCGATGAGCAGTTCTTC
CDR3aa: CASSLGYGTSTDEQFF

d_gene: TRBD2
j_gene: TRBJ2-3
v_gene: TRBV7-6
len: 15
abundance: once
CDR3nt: TGTGCCAGCAGCGGTGGGGGGGGAATCACAGATACGCAGTATTTT
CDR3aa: CASSGGGGITDTQYF

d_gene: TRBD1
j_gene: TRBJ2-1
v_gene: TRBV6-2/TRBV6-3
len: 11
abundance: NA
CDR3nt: TGTGCCAGCAGTCGGGACAGGCAGCAGTTCTTC
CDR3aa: CASSRDRQQFF

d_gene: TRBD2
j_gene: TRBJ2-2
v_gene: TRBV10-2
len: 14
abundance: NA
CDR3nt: TGCGCCAGCAGTGACGGGGGGAGCCCCGGGGAGCTGTTTTTT
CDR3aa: CASSDGGSPGELFF

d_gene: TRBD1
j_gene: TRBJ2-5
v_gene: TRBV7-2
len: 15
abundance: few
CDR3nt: TGTGCCAGCAGTTCCCGACAGGGGGGCCAAGAGACCCAGTACTTC
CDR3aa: CASSSRQGGQETQYF

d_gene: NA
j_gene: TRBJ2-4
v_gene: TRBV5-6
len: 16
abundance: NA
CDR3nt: TGTGCCAGCAACTCCAGGAGGGGAATGGGCAAAAACATTCAGTACTTC
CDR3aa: CASNSRRGMGKNIQYF

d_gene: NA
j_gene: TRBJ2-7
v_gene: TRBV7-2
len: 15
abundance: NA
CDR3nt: TGTGCCAGCAGCTTAGGGGCTAGCGATATAAATGAGCAGTACTTC
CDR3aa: CASSLGASDINEQYF

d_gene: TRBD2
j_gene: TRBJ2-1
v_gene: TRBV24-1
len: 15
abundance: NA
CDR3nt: TGTGCCACCAGTGCCGAGGGGAGGGGCTACAATGAGCAGTTCTTC
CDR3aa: CATSAEGRGYNEQFF

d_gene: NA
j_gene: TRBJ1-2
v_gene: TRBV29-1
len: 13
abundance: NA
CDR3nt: TGCAGCGCCCGTAGGGGGGGCGAACATGGCTACACCTTC
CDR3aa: CSARRGGEHGYTF

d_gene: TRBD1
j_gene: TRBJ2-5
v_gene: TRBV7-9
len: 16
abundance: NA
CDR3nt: TGTGCCAGCAGAGGCCGGGACAGCATTACTCAAGAGACCCAGTACTTC
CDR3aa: CASRGRDSITQETQYF

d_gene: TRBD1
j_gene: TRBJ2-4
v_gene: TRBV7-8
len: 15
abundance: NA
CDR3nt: TGTGCCAGCAGCCCGGGTCCAGGGGGCCGCAATGAGCAGTACTTC
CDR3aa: CASSPGPGGRNEQYF

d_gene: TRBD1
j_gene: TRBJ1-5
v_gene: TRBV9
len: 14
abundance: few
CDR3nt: TGTGCCAGCAGCGAGGGGACAGGGAGCCAGCCCCAGCATTTT
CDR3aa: CASSEGTGSQPQHF

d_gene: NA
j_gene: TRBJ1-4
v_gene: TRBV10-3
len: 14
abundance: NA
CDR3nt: TGTGCCATCAGTGAGGGGGCCCCTAATGAAAAACTGTTTTTT
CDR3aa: CAISEGAPNEKLFF

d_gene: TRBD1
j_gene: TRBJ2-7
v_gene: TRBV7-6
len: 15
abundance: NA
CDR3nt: TGTGCCAGCCGATCCGGGACAGGTTTCTCCTACGAGCAGTACTTC
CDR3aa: CASRSGTGFSYEQYF

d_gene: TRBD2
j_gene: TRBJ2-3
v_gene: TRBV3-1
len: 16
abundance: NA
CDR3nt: TGTGCCAGCAATCGACTGCCTAGCGGGGACACAGATACGCAGTATTTT
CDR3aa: CASNRLPSGDTDTQYF

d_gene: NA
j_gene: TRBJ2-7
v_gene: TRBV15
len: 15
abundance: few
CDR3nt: TGTGCCACCAGCAAAGGACAGGACTACTCCTACGAGCAGTACTTC
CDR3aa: CATSKGQDYSYEQYF

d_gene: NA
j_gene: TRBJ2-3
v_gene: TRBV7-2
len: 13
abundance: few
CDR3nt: TGTGCCAGCAGCTTAGCTAGGAGAGATACGCAGTATTTT
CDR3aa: CASSLARRDTQYF

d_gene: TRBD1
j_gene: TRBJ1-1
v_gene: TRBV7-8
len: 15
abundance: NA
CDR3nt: TGTGCCAGCAGCTTAGGGACAGGGGGGACGGCTGAAGCTTTCTTT
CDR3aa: CASSLGTGGTAEAFF

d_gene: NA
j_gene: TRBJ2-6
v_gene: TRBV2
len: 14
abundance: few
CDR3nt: TGTGCCAGCACCAGGGGCTCTGGGGCCAACGTCCTGACTTTC
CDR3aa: CASTRGSGANVLTF

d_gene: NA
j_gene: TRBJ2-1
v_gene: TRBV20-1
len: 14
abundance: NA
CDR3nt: TGCAGTGCTGTCCGGGACTCCCGGTTGGATGAGCAATTCTTC
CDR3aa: CSAVRDSRLDEQFF

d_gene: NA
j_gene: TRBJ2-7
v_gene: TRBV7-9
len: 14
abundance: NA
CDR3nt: TGTGCCAGCAGCTGCGGGACAGTCACCTACGAGCAGTACTTC
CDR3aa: CASSCGTVTYEQYF

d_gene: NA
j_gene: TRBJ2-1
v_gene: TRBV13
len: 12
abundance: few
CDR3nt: TGTGCCAGCAGCTTAGGCGGGAGTCAGCCGTTCTTC
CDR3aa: CASSLGGSQPFF

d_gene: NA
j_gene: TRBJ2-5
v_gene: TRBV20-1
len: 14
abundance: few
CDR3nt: TGCAGTGCTAGCCTCCTTCAGGGGAGAGAGACCCAGTACTTC
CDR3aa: CSASLLQGRETQYF

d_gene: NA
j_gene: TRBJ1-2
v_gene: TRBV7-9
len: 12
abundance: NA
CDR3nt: TGTGCCAGCACCGAGCGGCGGGGTGGCTACACCTTC
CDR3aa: CASTERRGGYTF

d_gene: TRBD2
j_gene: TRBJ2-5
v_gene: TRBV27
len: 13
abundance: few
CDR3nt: TGTGCCAGCAGTCCCTACGGGGGGGAGACCCAGTACTTC
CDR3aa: CASSPYGGETQYF

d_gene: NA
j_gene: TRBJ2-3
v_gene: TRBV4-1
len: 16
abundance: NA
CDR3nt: TGCGCCAGCAGCCAAGAGGCTAGCAGGTTCACAGATACGCAGTATTTT
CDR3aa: CASSQEASRFTDTQYF

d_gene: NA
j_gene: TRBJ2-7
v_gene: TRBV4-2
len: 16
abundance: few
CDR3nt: TGTGCCAGCAGCCAAGATACGGCAGGGGCGTCCTACGAGCAGTACTTC
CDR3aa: CASSQDTAGASYEQYF

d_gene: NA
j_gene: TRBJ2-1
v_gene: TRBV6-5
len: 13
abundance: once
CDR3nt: TGTGCCAGCAGTTCAGCTAGCCACAATGAGCAGTTCTTC
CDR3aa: CASSSASHNEQFF

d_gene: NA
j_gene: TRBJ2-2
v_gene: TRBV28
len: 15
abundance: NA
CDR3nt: TGTGCCAGCAGTTTAGGGACGAAGGCCAGGGGGGAGCTGTTTTTT
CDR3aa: CASSLGTKARGELFF

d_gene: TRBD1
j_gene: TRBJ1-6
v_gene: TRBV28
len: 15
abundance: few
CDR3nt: TGTGCCAGCAGTTCCGGACAGGGTGGCAATTCACCCCTCCACTTT
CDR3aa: CASSSGQGGNSPLHF